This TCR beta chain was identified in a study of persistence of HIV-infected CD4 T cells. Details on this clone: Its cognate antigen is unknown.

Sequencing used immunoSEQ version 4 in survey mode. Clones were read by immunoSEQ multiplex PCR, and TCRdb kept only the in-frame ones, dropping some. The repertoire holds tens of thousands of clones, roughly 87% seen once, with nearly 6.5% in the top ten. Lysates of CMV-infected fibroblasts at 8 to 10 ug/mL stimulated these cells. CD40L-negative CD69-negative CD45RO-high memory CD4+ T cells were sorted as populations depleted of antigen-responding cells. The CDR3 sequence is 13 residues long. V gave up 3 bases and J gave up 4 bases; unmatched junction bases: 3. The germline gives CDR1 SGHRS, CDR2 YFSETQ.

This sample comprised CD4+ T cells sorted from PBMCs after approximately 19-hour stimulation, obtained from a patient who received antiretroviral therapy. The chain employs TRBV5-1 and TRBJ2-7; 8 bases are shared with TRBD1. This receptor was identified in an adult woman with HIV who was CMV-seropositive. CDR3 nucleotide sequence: TGCGCCAGCAGCTCGGACAGGGCTTACGAGCAGTACTTC. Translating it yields CASSSDRAYEQYF.